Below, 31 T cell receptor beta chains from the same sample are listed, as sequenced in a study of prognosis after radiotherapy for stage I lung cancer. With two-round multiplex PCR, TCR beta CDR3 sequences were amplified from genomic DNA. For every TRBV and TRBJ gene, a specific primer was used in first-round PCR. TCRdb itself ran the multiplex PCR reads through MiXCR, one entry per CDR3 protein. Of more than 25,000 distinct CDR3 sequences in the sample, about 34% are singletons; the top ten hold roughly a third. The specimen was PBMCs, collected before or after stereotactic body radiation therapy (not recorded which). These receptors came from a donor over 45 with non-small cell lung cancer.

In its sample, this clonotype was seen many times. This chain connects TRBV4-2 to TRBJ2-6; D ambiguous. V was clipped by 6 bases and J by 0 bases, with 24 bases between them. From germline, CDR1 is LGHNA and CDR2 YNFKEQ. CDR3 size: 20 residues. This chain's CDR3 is CASSPFAQSDLYSGANVLTF. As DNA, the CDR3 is TGTGCCAGCAGTCCCTTCGCTCAAAGCGACCTCTACTCTGGGGCCAACGTCCTGACTTTC.

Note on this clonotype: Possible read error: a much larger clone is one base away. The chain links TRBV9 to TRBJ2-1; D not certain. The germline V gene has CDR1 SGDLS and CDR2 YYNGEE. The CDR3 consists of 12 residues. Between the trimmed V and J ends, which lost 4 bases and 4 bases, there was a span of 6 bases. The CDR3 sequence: CASSPHYNEQFF. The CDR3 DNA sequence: TGTGCCAGCAGCCCCCATTACAATGAGCAGTTCTTC. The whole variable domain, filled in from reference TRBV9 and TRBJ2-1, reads DSGVTQTPKHLITATGQRVTLRCSPRSGDLSVYWYQQSLDQGLQFLIQYYNGEERAKGNILERFSAQQFPDLHSELNLSSLELGDSALYFCASSPHYNEQFFGPGTRLTVL.

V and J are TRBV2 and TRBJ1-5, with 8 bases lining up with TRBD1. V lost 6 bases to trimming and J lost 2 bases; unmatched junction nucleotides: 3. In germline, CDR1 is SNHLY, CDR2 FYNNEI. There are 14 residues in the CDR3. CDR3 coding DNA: TGTGCCAGCAGGGCAGGGGGCGGCAATCAGCCCCAGCATTTT. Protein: CASRAGGGNQPQHF. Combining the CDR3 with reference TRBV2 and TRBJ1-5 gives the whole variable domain EPEVTQTPSHQVTQMGQEVILRCVPISNHLYFYWYRQILGQKVEFLVSFYNNEISEKSEIFDDQFSVERPDGSNFTLKIRSTKLEDSAMYFCASRAGGGNQPQHFGDGTRLSIL.

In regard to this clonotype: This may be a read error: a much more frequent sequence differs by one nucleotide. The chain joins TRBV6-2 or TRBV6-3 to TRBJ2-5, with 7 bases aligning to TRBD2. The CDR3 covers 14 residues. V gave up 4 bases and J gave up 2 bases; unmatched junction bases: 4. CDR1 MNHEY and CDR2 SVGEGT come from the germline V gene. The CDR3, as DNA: TGTGCCAGCAGTTTATCGGGAGGTCAAGAGACCCAGTACTTC. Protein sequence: CASSLSGGQETQYF.

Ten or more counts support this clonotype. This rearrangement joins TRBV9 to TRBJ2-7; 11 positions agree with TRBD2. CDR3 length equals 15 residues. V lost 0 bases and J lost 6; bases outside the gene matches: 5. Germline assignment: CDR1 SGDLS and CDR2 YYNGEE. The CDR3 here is CASSVDPSGRLEQYF. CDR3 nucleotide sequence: TGTGCCAGCAGCGTAGACCCTAGCGGGAGGCTCGAGCAGTACTTC.

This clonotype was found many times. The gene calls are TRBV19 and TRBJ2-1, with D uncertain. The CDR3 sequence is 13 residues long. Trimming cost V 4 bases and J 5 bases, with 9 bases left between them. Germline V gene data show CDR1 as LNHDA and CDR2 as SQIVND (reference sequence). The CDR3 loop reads CASSTWHHNEQFF. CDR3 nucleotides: TGTGCCAGTAGTACATGGCACCACAATGAGCAGTTCTTC. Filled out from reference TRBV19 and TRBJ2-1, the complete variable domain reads DGGITQSPKYLFRKEGQNVTLSCEQNLNHDAMYWYRQDPGQGLRLIYYSQIVNDFQKGDIAEGYSVSREKKESFPLTVTSAQKNPTAFYLCASSTWHHNEQFFGPGTRLTVL.

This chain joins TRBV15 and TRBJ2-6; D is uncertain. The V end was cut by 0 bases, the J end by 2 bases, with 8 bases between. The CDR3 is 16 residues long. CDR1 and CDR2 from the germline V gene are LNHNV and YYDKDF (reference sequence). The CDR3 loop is CATSRDLTTGANVLTF. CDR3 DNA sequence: TGTGCCACCAGCAGAGATCTGACAACTGGGGCCAACGTCCTGACTTTC.

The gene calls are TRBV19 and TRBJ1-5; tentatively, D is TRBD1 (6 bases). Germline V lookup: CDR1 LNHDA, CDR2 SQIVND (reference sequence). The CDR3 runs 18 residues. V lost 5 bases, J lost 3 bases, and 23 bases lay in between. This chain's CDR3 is CASSLQTRGRSYNQPQHF. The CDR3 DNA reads TGTGCCAGTAGTCTCCAAACCAGGGGAAGGTCCTACAATCAGCCCCAGCATTTT.

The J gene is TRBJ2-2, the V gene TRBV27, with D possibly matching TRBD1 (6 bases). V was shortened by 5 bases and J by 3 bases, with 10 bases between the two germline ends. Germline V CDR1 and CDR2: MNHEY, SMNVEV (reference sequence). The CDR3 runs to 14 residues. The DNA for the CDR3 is TGTGCCAGCAGTAGGGGGTCGGACACCGGGGAGCTGTTTTTT. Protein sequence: CASSRGSDTGELFF.

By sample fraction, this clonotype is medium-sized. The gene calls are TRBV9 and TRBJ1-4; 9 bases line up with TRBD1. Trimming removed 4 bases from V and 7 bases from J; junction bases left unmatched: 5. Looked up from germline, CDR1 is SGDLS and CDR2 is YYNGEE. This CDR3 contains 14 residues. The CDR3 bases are TGTGCCAGCAGCTCCGGGACAGGGAGTGAAAAACTGTTTTTT. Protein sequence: CASSSGTGSEKLFF.

CDR3 sequence reads: CASSARLAGEQYF. DNA for the CDR3: TGCGCCAGCAGTGCCCGACTAGCAGGAGAGCAGTACTTC. V gene TRBV5-1 combines with J gene TRBJ2-7; the match to TRBD2 covers 7 bases. CDR1 and CDR2 (germline): SGHRS, YFSETQ. Germline trimming cut 5 bases from V and 7 bases from J; bases unmatched to any gene: 9. The CDR3 runs 13 residues. The full variable domain, with the rest looked up from reference TRBV5-1 and TRBJ2-7, is KAGVTQTPRYLIKTRGQQVTLSCSPISGHRSVSWYQQTPGQGLQFLFEYFSETQRNKGNFPGRFSGRQFSNSRSEMNVSTLELGDSALYLCASSARLAGEQYFGPGTRLTVT.

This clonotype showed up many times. This CDR3 reads CASSPSTSGSLSFF. The CDR3 region has the DNA TGTGCCAGCAGCCCCTCCACTAGCGGGAGTTTATCGTTCTTC. The genes are TRBV7-8 and TRBJ2-1; 11 bases are a match to TRBD2. Trimming cost V 5 bases and J 15 bases; bases outside gene matches: 12. This CDR3 comprises 14 residues. CDR1 is SGHVS and CDR2 is FQNEAQ in the germline V gene.

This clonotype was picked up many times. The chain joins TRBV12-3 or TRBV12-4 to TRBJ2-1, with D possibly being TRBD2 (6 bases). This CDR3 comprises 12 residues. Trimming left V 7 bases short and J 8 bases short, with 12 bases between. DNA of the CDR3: TGTGCCAGCACCTTTAGCGGCGATGAGCAGTTCTTC. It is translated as CASTFSGDEQFF.

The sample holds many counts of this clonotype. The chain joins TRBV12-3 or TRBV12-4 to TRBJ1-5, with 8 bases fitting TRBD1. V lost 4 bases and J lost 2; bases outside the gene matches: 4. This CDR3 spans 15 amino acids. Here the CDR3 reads CASSSDRGGNQPQHF. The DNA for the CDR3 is TGTGCCAGCAGTTCAGACAGGGGTGGCAATCAGCCCCAGCATTTT.

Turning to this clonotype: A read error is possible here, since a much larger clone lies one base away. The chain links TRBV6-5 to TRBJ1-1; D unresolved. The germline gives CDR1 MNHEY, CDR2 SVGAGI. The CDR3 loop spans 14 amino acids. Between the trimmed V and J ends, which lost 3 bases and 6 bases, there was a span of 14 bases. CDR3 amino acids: CASSYASIVPEAFF. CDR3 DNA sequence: TGTGCCAGCAGTTATGCCTCTATAGTCCCTGAAGCTTTCTTT.

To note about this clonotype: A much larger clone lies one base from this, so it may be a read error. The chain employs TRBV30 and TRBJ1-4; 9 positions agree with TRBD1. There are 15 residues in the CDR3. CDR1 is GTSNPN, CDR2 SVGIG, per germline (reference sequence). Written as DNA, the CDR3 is TGTGCCTGGAGTGTATGGGGACAGGGTCAAGAAAAACCGTTTTTT. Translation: CAWSVWGQGQEKPFF.

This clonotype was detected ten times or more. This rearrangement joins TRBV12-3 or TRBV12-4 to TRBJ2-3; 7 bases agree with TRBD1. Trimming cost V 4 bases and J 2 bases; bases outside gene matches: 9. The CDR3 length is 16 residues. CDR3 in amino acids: CASSSYRQGATDTQYF. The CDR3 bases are TGTGCCAGCAGTTCCTATCGACAGGGTGCCACAGATACGCAGTATTTT.

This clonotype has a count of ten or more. CDR3 sequence reads: CSVEGGYTF. The DNA for the CDR3 is TGCAGCGTTGAAGGGGGCTACACCTTC. The gene calls are TRBV29-1 and TRBJ1-2; the D is unclear. There are 9 residues in the CDR3. Germline lookup yields CDR1 SQVTM and CDR2 ANQGSEA. V lost 1 base, J lost 8 bases, and 2 bases lay in between.

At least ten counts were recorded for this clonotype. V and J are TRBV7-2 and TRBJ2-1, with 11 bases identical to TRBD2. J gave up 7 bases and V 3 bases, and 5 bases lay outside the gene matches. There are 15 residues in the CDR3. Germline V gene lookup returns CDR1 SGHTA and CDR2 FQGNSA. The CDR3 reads CASSFLAGGWNEQFF. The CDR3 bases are TGTGCCAGCAGCTTTTTAGCGGGAGGGTGGAATGAGCAGTTCTTC.

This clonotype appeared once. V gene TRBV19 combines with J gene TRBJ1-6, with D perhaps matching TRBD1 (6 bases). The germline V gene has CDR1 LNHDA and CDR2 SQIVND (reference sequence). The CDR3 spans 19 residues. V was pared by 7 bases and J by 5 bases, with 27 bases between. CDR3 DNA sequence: TGTGCCAGTACCCCCTTCAAAGGGTTGGGAGGGGGTAATAATTCACCCCTCCACTTT. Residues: CASTPFKGLGGGNNSPLHF.

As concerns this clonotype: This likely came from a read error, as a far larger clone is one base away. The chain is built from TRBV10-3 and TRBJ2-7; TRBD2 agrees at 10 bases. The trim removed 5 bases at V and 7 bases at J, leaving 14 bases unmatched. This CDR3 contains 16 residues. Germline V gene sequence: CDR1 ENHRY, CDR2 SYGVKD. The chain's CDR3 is CAISSHASGRAGEQYF. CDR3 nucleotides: TGTGCCATCAGTTCACACGCGAGCGGGAGGGCAGGAGAGCAGTACTTC.

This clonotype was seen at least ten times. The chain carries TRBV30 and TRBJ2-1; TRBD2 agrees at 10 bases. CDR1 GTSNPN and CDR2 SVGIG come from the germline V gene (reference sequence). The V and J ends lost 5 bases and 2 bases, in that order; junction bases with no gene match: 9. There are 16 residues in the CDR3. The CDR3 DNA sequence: TGTGCCTGGTCAAAGTCCCTAGCGGGAGCCTACAATGAGCAGTTCTTC. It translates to CAWSKSLAGAYNEQFF.

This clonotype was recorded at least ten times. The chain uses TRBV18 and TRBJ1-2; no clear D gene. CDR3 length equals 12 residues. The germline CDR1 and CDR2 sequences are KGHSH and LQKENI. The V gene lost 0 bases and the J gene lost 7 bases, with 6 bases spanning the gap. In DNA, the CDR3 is TGTGCCAGCTCACCACCCAAAGGTGGCTACACCTTC. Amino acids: CASSPPKGGYTF. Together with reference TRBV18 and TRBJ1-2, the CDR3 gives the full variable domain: NAGVMQNPRHLVRRRGQEARLRCSPMKGHSHVYWYRQLPEEGLKFMVYLQKENIIDESGMPKERFSAEFPKEGPSILRIQQVVRGDSAAYFCASSPPKGGYTFGSGTRLTVV.

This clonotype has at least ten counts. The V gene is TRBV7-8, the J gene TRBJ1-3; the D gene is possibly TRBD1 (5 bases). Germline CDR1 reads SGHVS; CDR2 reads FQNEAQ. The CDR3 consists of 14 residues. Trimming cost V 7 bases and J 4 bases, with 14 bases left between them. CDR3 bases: TGTGCCAGCATGACCCTTAGGGGAGGAAACACCATATATTTT. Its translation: CASMTLRGGNTIYF. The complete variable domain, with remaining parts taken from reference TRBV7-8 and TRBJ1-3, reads GAGVSQSPRYKVAKRGQDVALRCDPISGHVSLFWYQQALGQGPEFLTYFQNEAQLDKSGLPSDRFFAERPEGSVSTLKIQRTQQEDSAVYLCASMTLRGGNTIYFGEGSWLTVV.

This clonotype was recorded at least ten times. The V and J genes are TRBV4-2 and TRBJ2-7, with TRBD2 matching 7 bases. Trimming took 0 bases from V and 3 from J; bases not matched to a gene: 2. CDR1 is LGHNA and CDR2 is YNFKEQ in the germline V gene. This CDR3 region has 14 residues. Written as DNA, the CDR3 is TGTGCCAGCAGCCAAGAAGAGCGGGGCTACGAGCAGTACTTC. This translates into CASSQEERGYEQYF.

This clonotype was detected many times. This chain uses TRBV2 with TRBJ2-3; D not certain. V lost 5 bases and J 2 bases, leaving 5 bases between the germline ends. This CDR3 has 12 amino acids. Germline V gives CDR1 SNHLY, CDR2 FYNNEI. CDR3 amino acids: CASSLFTDTQYF. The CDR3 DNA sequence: TGTGCCAGCAGTCTCTTCACAGATACGCAGTATTTT.

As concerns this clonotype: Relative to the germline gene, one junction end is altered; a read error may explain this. The CDR3 coding sequence is TGTGCCGGCAGCTTAGGACAGGCCTACGAGCAGTACTTC. Translated: CAGSLGQAYEQYF. The J gene is TRBJ2-7, the V gene TRBV5-6, with 7 nucleotides matching TRBD1. Germline V gene data show CDR1 as SGHDT and CDR2 as YYEEEE. There are 13 residues in the CDR3.

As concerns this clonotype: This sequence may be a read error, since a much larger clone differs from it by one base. Here the CDR3 reads CAGSMWFTGELFF. Written as DNA, the CDR3 is TGTGCCGGTAGTATGTGGTTCACCGGGGAGCTGTTTTTT. The chain employs TRBV19 and TRBJ2-2; no clear D gene. CDR3 length: 13 amino acids. The germline CDR1 and CDR2 sequences are LNHDA and SQIVND (reference sequence).

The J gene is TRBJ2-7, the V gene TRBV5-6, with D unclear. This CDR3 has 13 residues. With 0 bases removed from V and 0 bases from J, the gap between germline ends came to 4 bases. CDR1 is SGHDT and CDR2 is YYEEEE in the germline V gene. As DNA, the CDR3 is TGTGCCAGCAGCTTGGGCCGCTCCTACGAGCAGTACGTC. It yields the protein CASSLGRSYEQYV.

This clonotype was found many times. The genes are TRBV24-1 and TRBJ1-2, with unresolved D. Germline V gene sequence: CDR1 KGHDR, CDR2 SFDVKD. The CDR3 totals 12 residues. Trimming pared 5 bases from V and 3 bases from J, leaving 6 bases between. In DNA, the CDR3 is TGTGCCACCAGTGCGCCCGACTATGGCTACACCTTC. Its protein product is CATSAPDYGYTF.

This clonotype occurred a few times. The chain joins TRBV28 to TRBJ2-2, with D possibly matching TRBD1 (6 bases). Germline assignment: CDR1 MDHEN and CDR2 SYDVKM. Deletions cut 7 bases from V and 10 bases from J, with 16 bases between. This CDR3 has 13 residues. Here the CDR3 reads CASMTGGAEELFF. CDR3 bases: TGTGCCAGCATGACAGGAGGTGCCGAGGAGCTGTTTTTT. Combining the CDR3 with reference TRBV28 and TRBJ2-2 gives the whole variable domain DVKVTQSSRYLVKRTGEKVFLECVQDMDHENMFWYRQDPGLGLRLIYFSYDVKMKEKGDIPEGYSVSREKKERFSLILESASTNQTSMYLCASMTGGAEELFFGEGSRLTVL.